A selection of T cell receptor beta chains follows, all from one sample in a study of T cell repertoires in cytomegalovirus infection. TCRdb reanalysed the reads using MiXCR and keeps one entry per CDR3 protein. The sample holds about 450,000 distinct CDR3 sequences; approximately 32% are singletons and the top ten take about 13%. The sample consisted of PBMCs. Every receptor here comes from a human donor in good health (CMV status not recorded). Some clones in this sample may be carry-over from other donors' samples. Both conserved end residues are trimmed from each CDR3.

v_gene | CDR3aa
TRBV28 | ASSLKGWINSPLH
TRBV18 | ASSKDSGIYNEQF
TRBV7-9 | AREDMNTEAF
TRBV6-6 | ASSPPPGPQH
TRBV5-6 | ASSFRLAGVGEQY
TRBV7-6 | ASSLGLAGGSNEQF
TRBV6-2/TRBV6-3 | ASSYPEVLGHGYT
TRBV5-5 | ASSLSVRTNTEAF
TRBV5-1 | ASSPGITSGANVLT
TRBV11-3 | ASSPSPGQGWDTGEPF
TRBV28 | ASSSSREQY
TRBV12-3/TRBV12-4 | ASSVSGTGGLGQY
TRBV20-1 | SENDRLNEQY
TRBV12-3/TRBV12-4 | ASRRTGGFRETQY
TRBV2 | ASSAGERYGYT
TRBV4-3 | ASSHDAGLNTEAF
TRBV4-3 | ASSQHRTGAAYGYT
TRBV7-6 | ASSLGGGPTDTQY
TRBV7-2 | ASSRTGGNYGYT
TRBV20-1 | SAHTTGTVNQPQH
TRBV7-2 | ASSWDGGARNQPQH
TRBV28 | ASSSGPLNSPLH
TRBV29-1 | SVAMLGGAGRYT
TRBV5-6 | ASSLALDNLGPQH
TRBV4-1 | ASSQENGGSYEQY
TRBV6-1 | ASSRDGLSGANVLT
TRBV6-1 | ASSVLHNPFQETQY
TRBV7-2 | ASSLGPGGAHNEQF
TRBV7-2 | ASSLDWLQETQY
TRBV12-3/TRBV12-4 | ASNKAGTGSQPQH
TRBV28 | ASSLYPEKLF
TRBV4-3 | ASSLDRGAKSYEQY
TRBV4-1 | ASSQVGAGDNVLT
TRBV6-5 | ASSILPGHTPPYNEQF
TRBV19 | ASSIGQGRTEAF
TRBV28 | ASSFGHFNEKLF
TRBV12-3/TRBV12-4 | ASSQGWLGNSYEQY
TRBV27 | ASRQTVGSYNEQF
TRBV19 | ASSVGTGASETQY
TRBV20-1 | SAMTGGDEQY
TRBV27 | ASSLWAGADSNQPQH
TRBV28 | ATQLPSGGPGDTQY
TRBV4-2 | ASRPGFPTNEKLF
TRBV7-2 | ASSYEAGGHRTDTQY
TRBV10-3 | AISETDGYGYT
TRBV6-1 | ASGYSGTGDPETQY
TRBV7-7 | ASSFDELTGLGEQF
TRBV23-1 | ASKWDRVVCSNQPQH
TRBV7-2 | ASLRRGISTYNEQF